The 10 T cell receptor beta chains below come from one sample, sequenced in a study of regulatory T cells in long-lasting Graves disease. iRepertoire HTBI primers and Arm-PCR of CDR3 regions built TCR beta libraries. TCRdb processed the multiplex PCR reads anew with MiXCR; each CDR3 protein has one entry. In the table there are about 540,000 distinct CDR3 sequences, approximately 13% of which are singletons. The time point is: newly diagnosed GD, antithyroid drugs for less than 3 months. From RNA extracted from PBMCs, the TCR library was made. These same data were also listed under a study on T cells in Graves' hyperthyroidism and ophthalmopathy.

Sequenced here: peripheral blood mononuclear cells (PBMCs), sampled at new diagnosis, from a patient treated with antithyroid drugs. The origin of the receptors is a man aged 25 to 40 with Graves disease.

This clonotype was seen a handful of times. This clone may be a read error of a much larger clone one base away. The chain uses TRBV12-3 or TRBV12-4 and TRBJ2-2; D not certain. The CDR3 is 11 amino acids. Trimming removed 5 bases at V and 9 bases at J, with 7 bases between. CDR3 coding DNA: TGTGCCAGCAGTGTAATTCGGGAGCTGTTTTTT. Protein sequence: CASSVIRELFF.

The count of this clonotype is one. This may be a read error, as it is one base from a much larger clone. This sequence joins TRBV20-1 and TRBJ2-1; weak D call: TRBD1 (6 bases). V was shortened by 3 bases and J by 10 bases, with 16 bases between the two germline ends. The CDR3 contains 13 residues. Germline V gene data show CDR1 as DFQATT and CDR2 as SNEGSKA (reference sequence). In DNA form, the CDR3 reads TGCAGTGCTAGTCGGGACACAGCCTACGAGCAGTTCTTC. This sequence encodes CSASRDTAYEQFF.

This clonotype was counted a few times. A read error is possible here, since a much larger clone lies one base away. The chain uses TRBV5-1 and TRBJ2-7; D gene unclear. Germline V lookup: CDR1 SGHRS, CDR2 YFSETQ. CDR3 size: 13 residues. The CDR3: CAGSLNQRYEQYF. The CDR3 coding sequence is TGCGCCGGCAGCTTGAACCAGCGCTACGAGCAGTACTTC.

This clonotype has at least ten counts. This sequence joins TRBV6-1 and TRBJ1-5; 9 nucleotides match TRBD1. Germline CDR1 is MNHNS and CDR2 is SASEGT. Germline trimming cut 6 bases from V and 7 bases from J; bases unmatched to any gene: 1. There are 12 residues in the CDR3. The CDR3 spells CASRTGGQPQHF. CDR3 nucleotides: TGTGCCAGCAGGACAGGGGGGCAGCCCCAGCATTTT.

The chain has TRBV15 and TRBJ1-3; D is ambiguous. The CDR3 consists of 14 residues. Looked up from germline, CDR1 is LNHNV and CDR2 is YYDKDF (reference sequence). V dropped 5 bases and J dropped 4 bases, with 12 bases sitting between them. The CDR3 DNA sequence: TGTGCCACCAGCGGAGGTTTCCGGGGAAACACCATATATTTT. Translated: CATSGGFRGNTIYF.

This clonotype was recorded many times. This chain connects TRBV6-2 or TRBV6-3 to TRBJ2-5; 7 bases map to TRBD1. Losses at the gene ends were 5 bases for V and 5 bases for J; bases not matched to a gene: 11. The length of the CDR3 is 15 residues. The germline V gene has CDR1 MNHEY and CDR2 SVGEGT. The CDR3 DNA is TGTGCCAGCAGTCTGCAGACAGGGAGTGGGGAGACCCAGTACTTC. This gives the protein CASSLQTGSGETQYF.

At least ten counts were recorded for this clonotype. The gene calls are TRBV27 and TRBJ2-7, with D tentatively TRBD1 (7 bases). Germline lookup yields CDR1 MNHEY and CDR2 SMNVEV (reference sequence). CDR3 length: 12 residues. V lost 8 bases and J lost 7, with 15 bases in between. The CDR3 bases are TGTGCCAGCCGCGGGACAGCCTTAGAGCAGTACTTC. Encoded protein: CASRGTALEQYF.

This clonotype was found many times. The CDR3 here is CASSSGGGLDEQYF. In DNA form, the CDR3 reads TGTGCCAGCAGTTCTGGCGGGGGCCTCGACGAGCAGTACTTC. The rearrangement uses TRBV28 and TRBJ2-7; D may be TRBD2 (7 bases). V was pared by 4 bases and J by 5 bases, with 15 bases between. Germline assignment: CDR1 MDHEN and CDR2 SYDVKM. The CDR3 extends over 14 amino acids. Full variable domain (missing parts from reference TRBV28 and TRBJ2-7): DVKVTQSSRYLVKRTGEKVFLECVQDMDHENMFWYRQDPGLGLRLIYFSYDVKMKEKGDIPEGYSVSREKKERFSLILESASTNQTSMYLCASSSGGGLDEQYFGPGTRLTVT.

The CDR3 sequence: CASSLERGGETQYF. In nucleotides, the CDR3 is TGCGCCAGCAGCTTGGAAAGGGGGGGGGAGACCCAGTACTTC. The rearrangement joins TRBV5-1 to TRBJ2-5; a possible D gene is TRBD2 (7 bases). CDR3 size: 14 residues. Germline V gene data show CDR1 as SGHRS and CDR2 as YFSETQ. The ends were cut back, 0 bases at V and 5 bases at J, with 11 bases in the middle.

This clonotype was detected a few times. The chain carries TRBV10-3 and TRBJ2-7; 10 bases map to TRBD2. V lost 10 bases and J lost 2; bases outside the gene matches: 11. There are 15 residues in the CDR3. Per germline, CDR1 ENHRY and CDR2 SYGVKD. The chain's CDR3 is CATRNPSGSTYEQYF. CDR3 bases: TGTGCCACCAGAAATCCTAGCGGGAGCACCTACGAGCAGTACTTC.